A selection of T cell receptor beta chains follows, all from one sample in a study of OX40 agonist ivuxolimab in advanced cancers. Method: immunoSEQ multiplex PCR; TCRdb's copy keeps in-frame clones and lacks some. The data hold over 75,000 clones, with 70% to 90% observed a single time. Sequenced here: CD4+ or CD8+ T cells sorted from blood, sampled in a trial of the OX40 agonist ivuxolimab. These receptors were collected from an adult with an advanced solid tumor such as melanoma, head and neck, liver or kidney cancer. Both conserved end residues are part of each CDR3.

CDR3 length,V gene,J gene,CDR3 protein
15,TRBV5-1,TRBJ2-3,CASSLDGGSTDTQYF
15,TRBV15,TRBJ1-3,CATSRGQGDGNTIYF
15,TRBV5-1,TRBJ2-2,CASSLGRTGAGELFF
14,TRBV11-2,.,CASSPRRDSYEQYF
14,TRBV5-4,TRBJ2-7,CASSPGSPAGPQYF
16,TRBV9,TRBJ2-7,CASSAAGTGGSYEQYF
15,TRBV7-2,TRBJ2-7,CASSSRTGLAYEQYF
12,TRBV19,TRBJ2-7,CASRGRNYEQYF
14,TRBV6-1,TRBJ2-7,CASNRAGAGYEQYF
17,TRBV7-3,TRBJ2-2,CASSLNPPGGNTGELFF
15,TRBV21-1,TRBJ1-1,CASSKVRRENTEAFF
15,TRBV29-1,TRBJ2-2,CSVVKTRQNTGELFF
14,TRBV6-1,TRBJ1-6,CASSEFRGNSPLHF
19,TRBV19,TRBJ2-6,CASSPYGGNKPTGANVLTF
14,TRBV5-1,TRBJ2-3,CASSLHSGTDTQYF
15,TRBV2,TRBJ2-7,CASSDARGGGYEQYF
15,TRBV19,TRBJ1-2,CASSMGDREVYGYTF
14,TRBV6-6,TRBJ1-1,CASSYSSYDTEAFF
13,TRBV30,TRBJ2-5,CAWRDRGRETQYF
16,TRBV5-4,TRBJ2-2,CASSLGGSSYTGELFF
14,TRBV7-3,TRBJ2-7,CASSPGTVAYEQYF
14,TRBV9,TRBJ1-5,CASSVAARDQPQHF
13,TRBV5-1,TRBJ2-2,CASSLDFTGELFF
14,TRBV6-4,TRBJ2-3,CASSVSSGSDTQYF
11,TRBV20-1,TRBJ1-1,CSARGEVEAFF
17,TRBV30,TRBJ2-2,CAWSTAGTGAGTGELFF
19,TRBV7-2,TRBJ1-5,CASSLMPGLILYSNQPQHF
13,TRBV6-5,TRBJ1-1,CASQTSVNTEAFF
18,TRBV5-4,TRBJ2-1,CASSLGVDGEGSYNEQFF
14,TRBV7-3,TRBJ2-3,CASSRYTSTDTQYF
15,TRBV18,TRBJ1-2,CASSPIEGFGYGYTF
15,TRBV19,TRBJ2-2,CASCRTSGKAGELFF
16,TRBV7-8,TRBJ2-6,CASSFRPPKGANVLTF
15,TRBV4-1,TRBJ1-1,CASSQEGSGFTEAFF
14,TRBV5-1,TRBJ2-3,CASSSRDPTDTQYF
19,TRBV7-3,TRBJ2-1,CASSLRAVAGVGSYNEQFF
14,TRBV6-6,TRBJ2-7,CASSYRPAAHEQYF
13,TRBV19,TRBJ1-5,CASRWSGGQPQHF
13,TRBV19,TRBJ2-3,CASSIGSTDTQYF
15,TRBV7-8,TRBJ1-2,CASSFGQGALGGYTF
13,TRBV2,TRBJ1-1,CASTAGEGTEAFF
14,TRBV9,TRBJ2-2,CASSGRTNTGELFF
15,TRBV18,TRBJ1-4,CASSPLSGANEKLFF
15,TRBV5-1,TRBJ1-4,CASSKEGLANEKLFF
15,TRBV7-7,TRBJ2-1,CASGLAGDPYNEQFF
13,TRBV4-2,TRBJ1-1,CASSSRDRGGAFF
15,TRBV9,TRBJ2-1,CASTLMGADYNEQFF
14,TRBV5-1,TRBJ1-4,CASSLGATNEKLFF
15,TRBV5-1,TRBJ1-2,CASSSSGGTNYGYTF
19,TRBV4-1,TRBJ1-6,CASSQESRQASSYNSPLHF
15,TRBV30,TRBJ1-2,CAWSEGVAQGADDTF
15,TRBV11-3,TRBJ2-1,CASSLVAGAYNEQFF
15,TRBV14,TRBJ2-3,CASSQGAGGTDTQYF